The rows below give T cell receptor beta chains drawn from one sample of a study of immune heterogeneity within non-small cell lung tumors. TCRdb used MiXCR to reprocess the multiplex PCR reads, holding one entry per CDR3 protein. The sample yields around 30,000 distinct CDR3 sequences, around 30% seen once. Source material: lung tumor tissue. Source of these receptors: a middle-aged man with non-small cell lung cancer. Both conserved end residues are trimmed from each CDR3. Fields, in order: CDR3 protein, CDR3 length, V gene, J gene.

ASSLGQRNEKLF	12	TRBV12-3/TRBV12-4	TRBJ1-4
ASSLNRESPLH	11	TRBV12-3/TRBV12-4	TRBJ1-6
ASSTLDGTEQY	11	TRBV6-1	TRBJ2-7
ASSTPLNGGDYEQY	14	TRBV9	TRBJ2-7
ASIYSKRVGTDTQY	14	TRBV6-5	TRBJ2-3
ASSYGGAQPQH	11	TRBV6-5	TRBJ1-5
ASSPGSGNTIY	11	TRBV13	TRBJ1-3
ASSPWDNANTGELF	14	TRBV7-8	TRBJ2-2
ASSSTRGSRDTQY	13	TRBV6-2/TRBV6-3	TRBJ2-3
ASSLRDRVTEAF	12	TRBV5-5	TRBJ1-1
ASSLLGAGVEY	11	TRBV28	TRBJ2-7
ASRHRPGASTDTQY	14	TRBV27	TRBJ2-3
ATSDPRQGGNEQF	13	TRBV24-1	TRBJ2-1
ASKNRDRGLETQY	13	TRBV6-9	TRBJ2-5
ASSSGSSYNEQF	12	TRBV28	TRBJ2-1
ASTGTGDQPQH	11	TRBV19	TRBJ1-5
ASSQAMGLGDEQY	13	TRBV3-1	TRBJ2-7
ASSPIPGSQPQH	12	TRBV7-8	TRBJ1-5
ASSPLDVYYGYT	12	TRBV7-8	TRBJ1-2
ASSFVTGSDGYT	12	TRBV5-1	TRBJ1-2
AISDLAEFTEAF	12	TRBV10-3	TRBJ1-1
ASSLAGAGRRNQPQH	15	TRBV7-8	TRBJ1-5
ASSFMKGNYGYT	12	TRBV5-5	TRBJ1-2
ATKKEAYNEQF	11	TRBV6-1	TRBJ2-1
ATGRDRGSNQPQH	13	TRBV24-1	TRBJ1-5
ASSLRHLTGNTIY	13	TRBV12-3/TRBV12-4	TRBJ1-3
SALGGYEQY	9	TRBV20-1	TRBJ2-7
ASSAVGRSQETQY	13	TRBV12-3/TRBV12-4	TRBJ2-5
ASSRDRVGTEAF	12	TRBV5-1	TRBJ1-1
SAERTGNTIY	10	TRBV20-1	TRBJ1-3
AISEPGQGRINEQF	14	TRBV10-3	TRBJ2-1
ASSSQGNTIY	10	TRBV11-2	TRBJ1-3
ASSSGRGSFPPHNEQF	16	TRBV7-3	TRBJ2-1
ASSLGPRRGSLH	12	TRBV27	TRBJ1-6
ASSNGQGAFGDTQY	14	TRBV9	TRBJ2-3
ASSQGSTGFTNYGYT	15	TRBV3-1	TRBJ1-2
ASSLRAGNTEAF	12	TRBV7-3	TRBJ1-1
ASSFPNSYEQY	11	TRBV28	TRBJ2-7
ASSKGQTYNSPLH	13	TRBV19	TRBJ1-6
SASGGGGTEAF	11	TRBV29-1	TRBJ1-1
ASRSGTSNTGELF	13	TRBV7-9	TRBJ2-2
ASGDYEQY	8	TRBV6-1	TRBJ2-7
ASSSTTGGGETQY	13	TRBV7-3	TRBJ2-5
ASRALGLAGGPREQY	15	TRBV6-1	TRBJ2-7
ASSLTGASSLLH	12	TRBV2	TRBJ1-6
ASSRGTSGDTQY	12	TRBV11-2	TRBJ2-3
ATSDDGISEAF	11	TRBV24-1	TRBJ1-1
ASSLDQIRYNEQF	13	TRBV11-3	TRBJ2-1
ASRRQGRSGANVLT	14	TRBV19	TRBJ2-6
ASSPSGGGETQY	12	TRBV18	TRBJ2-5
ASRVTHDSSYEQY	13	TRBV27	TRBJ2-7
ASTPDRLPDTQY	12	TRBV12-3/TRBV12-4	TRBJ2-3
SATGVPETQY	10	TRBV20-1	TRBJ2-5
ASSPTLGVGAKNIQY	15	TRBV18	TRBJ2-4
ASSLGTVNTEAF	12	TRBV12-3/TRBV12-4	TRBJ1-1
ASSYIQGLGGFTDTQY	16	TRBV6-2/TRBV6-3	TRBJ2-3
ASSLEGGHETQY	12	TRBV5-1	TRBJ2-5
ASTQSSVYEQY	11	TRBV6-2/TRBV6-3	TRBJ2-7
ASRSGTEFKVF	11	TRBV12-3/TRBV12-4	TRBJ2-2
ASSLEAGVPPGEQF	14	TRBV5-1	TRBJ2-1